The 7 T cell receptor beta chains reported below all come from one sample, sequenced in a study of CD8+CD57+ T cells in acquired aplastic anemia. Patients selected for sequencing had displayed CD8+CD57+ cell expansion by flow cytometry. Genomic DNA was employed as the template in profiling TCR beta VDJ and CDR3. One entry per CDR3 protein, called by TCRdb with MiXCR from the reads. The table lists about 150,000 distinct CDR3 sequences, roughly 45% of them singletons, with about 2.9% in the top ten. Material: sorted CD4+, CD8+, or CD8+CD57+ T cells (not recorded which) from PBMCs. These receptors all stem from a human donor with aplastic anemia.

This clonotype counts as medium-sized. The chain carries TRBV2 and TRBJ2-5, with 9 positions matching TRBD1. Trimming took 5 bases from V and 5 from J; bases not matched to a gene: 12. CDR1 is SNHLY, CDR2 FYNNEI, per germline. This CDR3 contains 16 residues. CDR3: CASSPARRTGEETQYF. The CDR3 bases are TGTGCCAGCAGTCCCGCCCGTAGGACAGGGGAGGAGACCCAGTACTTC.

The chain is built from TRBV19 and TRBJ2-7; TRBD1 matches at 10 bases. This CDR3 is built from 15 residues. After removal of 5 bases from V and 4 bases from J, the junction contained 8 bases not matched to a gene. Germline V lookup: CDR1 LNHDA, CDR2 SQIVND (reference sequence). Written as DNA, the CDR3 is TGTGCCAGTAGTCATATCCGGGACAGGGGATACGAGCAGTACTTC. Residues: CASSHIRDRGYEQYF.

This clonotype was picked up many times. This chain uses TRBV5-4 with TRBJ2-3, with D hard to call. V dropped 3 bases and J dropped 0 bases, with 14 bases sitting between them. CDR3 length: 16 residues. CDR1 is SGHNT and CDR2 is YYREEE in the germline V gene (reference sequence). The CDR3 sequence: CASSSVWSQSTDTQYF. CDR3 in DNA: TGTGCCAGCAGCTCAGTTTGGTCGCAGAGCACAGATACGCAGTATTTT.

This clonotype was seen many times. The chain recombines TRBV6-1 with TRBJ1-3; 8 bases map to TRBD1. Germline CDR1 is MNHNS and CDR2 is SASEGT. CDR3 length: 16 amino acids. After removal of 8 bases from V and 3 bases from J, the junction contained 12 bases not matched to a gene. CDR3 in DNA: TGTGCCAGCCTCATCCTGGACAGGGAGGGTGGAAACACCATATATTTT. Residues: CASLILDREGGNTIYF.

This clonotype showed up many times. The chain employs TRBV20-1 and TRBJ1-1; tentatively, D is TRBD1 (5 bases). V was shortened by 3 bases and J by 12 bases, with 11 bases between the two germline ends. The CDR3 has 10 amino acids. CDR1 DFQATT and CDR2 SNEGSKA come from the germline V gene (reference sequence). CDR3 nucleotides: TGCAGTGCTAGCGGACACCCGCCTTTCTTT. As protein: CSASGHPPFF.

Points on this clonotype: This may be a read error, as it is one base from a much larger clone. The chain combines TRBV9 with TRBJ2-1, with D maybe TRBD2 (5 bases). Germline V lookup: CDR1 SGDLS, CDR2 YYNGEE. The CDR3 sequence is 15 residues long. Trimming left V 6 bases short and J 0 bases short, with 13 bases between. Here the CDR3 DNA reads TGTGCCAGCACCGCCCGAGCGGCCTCCTACAATGAGCAGTTCTTC. Translating gives CASTARAASYNEQFF.

The CDR3 sequence is CASSEDRAGELFF. DNA for the CDR3: TGTGCCAGCAGTGAAGACAGGGCCGGGGAGCTGTTTTTT. The genes are TRBV2 and TRBJ2-2; tentatively, D is TRBD1 (6 bases). Trimming shortened V by 1 base and J by 6 bases, and 6 bases separated the two germline ends. The germline V gene encodes CDR1 SNHLY and CDR2 FYNNEI. CDR3 length: 13 residues.